The 17 T cell receptor beta chains in this list originate from one sample, sequenced in a study of identical twins. MiXCR was run by TCRdb on the 5' RACE reads, yielding one entry per CDR3 protein. The sample contains 300,000 to 400,000 distinct CDR3 sequences, approximately 13% of which appear only once. The sample was also reused in another study, on yellow fever vaccine responses in identical twins.

The specimen sequenced was CD8+ T cells sorted from blood. The source is a woman under 30 in good health.

This chain links TRBV11-2 with TRBJ2-1, with 12 nucleotides matching TRBD2. CDR1 SGHAT and CDR2 FQNNGV come from the germline V gene. After removal of 5 bases from V and 2 bases from J, the junction contained 4 bases not matched to a gene. This CDR3 region has 16 residues. Here the CDR3 reads CASSPASGGAYNEQFF. Written as DNA, the CDR3 is TGTGCCAGCAGCCCCGCTAGCGGGGGGGCCTACAATGAGCAGTTCTTC.

This clonotype has at least ten counts. The genes are TRBV28 and TRBJ2-6, with D possibly TRBD2 on 5 matching bases. CDR3 length equals 19 residues. Looked up from germline, CDR1 is MDHEN and CDR2 is SYDVKM. V was clipped by 5 bases and J by 0 bases, with 20 bases between them. The DNA of the CDR3 is TGTGCCAGCAGTACCACCGAGGAGGACTTCTTCTCTGGGGCCAACGTCCTGACTTTC. Protein: CASSTTEEDFFSGANVLTF.

This clonotype was counted a few times. The V call is TRBV6-4, the J call TRBJ2-5; 11 positions match TRBD1. CDR3 size: 15 residues. With V trimmed by 8 bases and J by 4 bases, 9 bases remained unmatched. Germline loops: CDR1 MRHNA, CDR2 SNTAGT. The CDR3 coding sequence is TGTGCCAGCTACCCGGACAGGGGGCGTAGAGAGACCCAGTACTTC. Translating gives CASYPDRGRRETQYF.

This clonotype was seen at least ten times. The rearrangement links TRBV9 to TRBJ2-1; TRBD1 aligns across 9 bases. There are 14 residues in the CDR3. Trimming at V came to 4 bases and at J to 9 bases, leaving 8 bases not matched to a gene. CDR1 and CDR2 from the germline V gene are SGDLS and YYNGEE. The CDR3 here is CASSPWTGVGEQFF. The CDR3 DNA is TGTGCCAGCAGCCCCTGGACAGGGGTGGGTGAGCAGTTCTTC.

This clonotype was seen more than once but under ten times. The CDR3 loop reads CASGFLSEIATYNEQFF. CDR3 in DNA: TGTGCTAGTGGTTTCCTCTCCGAAATAGCTACCTACAATGAGCAGTTCTTC. The chain combines TRBV12-5 with TRBJ2-1; no reliable D call. Germline V gene lookup returns CDR1 LGHNT and CDR2 FRNRAP. This CDR3 comprises 17 residues. V was clipped by 3 bases and J by 2 bases, with 17 bases between them.

J is TRBJ2-1 and V is TRBV20-1; 7 positions agree with TRBD2. The CDR3 length is 15 residues. The germline V gene encodes CDR1 DFQATT and CDR2 SNEGSKA (reference sequence). V lost 1 base, J lost 10 bases, and 13 bases stayed unmatched. The CDR3 region is CSARGQGGLVDEQFF. CDR3 nucleotide sequence: TGCAGTGCTAGAGGGCAGGGAGGACTAGTTGACGAGCAGTTCTTC.

This clonotype was counted at least ten times. V usage is TRBV7-8 and J usage is TRBJ2-1, with 10 bases identical to TRBD1. J was trimmed by 4 bases and V by 3 bases; bases with no gene match: 3. Germline CDR1 and CDR2: SGHVS and FQNEAQ. The CDR3 totals 15 residues. As DNA, the CDR3 is TGTGCCAGCAGCTTGCCGGGACAGGGGTACAATGAGCAGTTCTTC. This sequence encodes CASSLPGQGYNEQFF.

This clonotype was seen repeatedly, ten times or more. The chain combines TRBV4-1 with TRBJ2-3; D remains ambiguous. V lost 1 base and J 1 base, leaving 15 bases between the germline ends. In germline, CDR1 is MGHRA, CDR2 YSYEKL. The CDR3 covers 17 residues. The CDR3 protein is CASSQGDAQRGTDTQYF. The CDR3 DNA reads TGCGCCAGCAGCCAAGGAGATGCCCAAAGGGGCACAGATACGCAGTATTTT.

There are a few counts of this clonotype. The chain carries TRBV20-1 and TRBJ2-1, with TRBD2 matching 10 bases. The germline gives CDR1 DFQATT, CDR2 SNEGSKA (reference sequence). The CDR3 contains 15 residues. V shed 3 bases and J 6 bases; nucleotides not matched to a gene: 8. CDR3 in amino acids: CSARGSGRFLNEQFF. CDR3 nucleotide sequence: TGCAGTGCTAGGGGTAGCGGGAGGTTTCTCAATGAGCAGTTCTTC.

The chain is built from TRBV19 and TRBJ2-3; TRBD1 or TRBD2 may be the D gene (5 bases each). Per the germline V gene, CDR1 is LNHDA and CDR2 is SQIVND (reference sequence). The CDR3 has 15 amino acids. Trimming took 4 bases from V and 2 from J, leaving 13 bases between them. The DNA for the CDR3 is TGTGCCAGTAGTACCCAAAGCGGACACACAGATACGCAGTATTTT. Residues: CASSTQSGHTDTQYF. The full variable domain, its missing parts supplied by reference TRBV19 and TRBJ2-3, is DGGITQSPKYLFRKEGQNVTLSCEQNLNHDAMYWYRQDPGQGLRLIYYSQIVNDFQKGDIAEGYSVSREKKESFPLTVTSAQKNPTAFYLCASSTQSGHTDTQYFGPGTRLTVL.

The genes are TRBV7-9 and TRBJ2-1; 8 bases are shared with TRBD2. Germline assignment: CDR1 SEHNR and CDR2 FQNEAQ (reference sequence). With V trimmed by 7 bases and J by 6 bases, 14 bases remained unmatched. The CDR3 sequence is 16 residues long. CDR3 amino acids: CASTGGAGGQGNEQFF. As DNA, the CDR3 is TGTGCCAGCACCGGCGGCGCGGGAGGCCAAGGCAATGAGCAGTTCTTC. The whole variable domain, remainder taken from reference TRBV7-9 and TRBJ2-1, is DTGVSQNPRHKITKRGQNVTFRCDPISEHNRLYWYRQTLGQGPEFLTYFQNEAQLEKSRLLSDRFSAERPKGSFSTLEIQRTEQGDSAMYLCASTGGAGGQGNEQFFGPGTRLTVL.

This clonotype showed up just a few times. The chain links TRBV28 to TRBJ2-7; D is possibly TRBD1 (5 bases). V dropped 6 bases and J dropped 2 bases, with 11 bases sitting between them. From germline, CDR1 is MDHEN and CDR2 SYDVKM. This CDR3 is 13 amino acids long. The CDR3 protein is CASRVDTTYEQYF. DNA of the CDR3: TGTGCCAGCAGGGTGGACACCACCTACGAGCAGTACTTC.

In regard to this clonotype: The junction and the germline gene differ at one end; a read error may be behind it. The chain carries TRBV6-1 and TRBJ2-5; 16 bases map to TRBD2. Germline lookup yields CDR1 MNHNS and CDR2 SASEGT. The CDR3 runs 17 residues. CDR3 loop: CASSHGTSGRAQGTQYF. In DNA, the CDR3 is TGTGCCAGCAGCCACGGGACTAGCGGGAGGGCACAAGGGACCCAGTACTTC.

This clonotype was picked up a small number of times. The chain joins TRBV2 to TRBJ1-1; 7 bases align to TRBD1. Germline loops: CDR1 SNHLY, CDR2 FYNNEI. CDR3 size: 15 residues. With V trimmed by 4 bases and J by 2 bases, 7 bases remained unmatched. CDR3 in DNA: TGTGCCAGCAGTGGTCGACAGGGAGTCAACACTGAAGCTTTCTTT. Translated, it gives CASSGRQGVNTEAFF.

V usage is TRBV5-6 and J usage is TRBJ2-1; 10 bases are shared with TRBD2. There are 16 residues in the CDR3. Germline V gives CDR1 SGHDT, CDR2 YYEEEE. V lost 0 bases and J lost 4; bases outside the gene matches: 4. CDR3 loop: CASSLESSGRYNEQFF. The DNA of the CDR3 is TGTGCCAGCAGCTTGGAGTCTAGCGGGAGATACAATGAGCAGTTCTTC.

The chain carries TRBV27 and TRBJ2-3, with D uncertain. Germline CDR1 and CDR2: MNHEY and SMNVEV (reference sequence). CDR3 size: 10 residues. The CDR3 sequence: CATGTPPQYF. DNA of the CDR3: TGTGCGACCGGCACCCCCCCGCAGTATTTT.

The table lists this clonotype with a few counts. CDR3 amino acids: CASSNNRGPTEAFF. The CDR3, as DNA: TGTGCCAGCAGTAATAACAGGGGGCCAACTGAAGCTTTCTTT. The chain is built from TRBV6-1 and TRBJ1-1; the match to TRBD1 covers 9 bases. The germline V gene encodes CDR1 MNHNS and CDR2 SASEGT. J lost 5 bases, V lost 5 bases, and 6 bases had no gene match. The CDR3 consists of 14 residues.